In its sample, the clone carrying this T cell receptor (beta chain) was seen many times. The time point was: pretreatment peripheral blood. This entry comes from a study of PD-L1 blockade in urothelial cancer. On the study more broadly: Investigators checked blood 3 weeks (second dose) and 6 weeks after treatment start.

Produced via immunoSEQ multiplex PCR; TCRdb's table is partial and in-frame only. The repertoire holds 55,000 to 80,000 clones, with roughly 79% as singletons. After removal of 3 bases from V and 3 bases from J, the junction contained 3 bases not matched to a gene. This CDR3 spans 14 amino acids. In germline, CDR1 is SEHNR, CDR2 FQNEAQ (reference sequence). Specimen: PBMCs, collected around atezolizumab (anti-PD-L1) treatment. V and J are TRBV7-9 and TRBJ2-5, with 8 bases matching TRBD1. The TCR sequence derives from a man between 65 and 80 years old with urothelial cancer. The DNA of the CDR3 is TGTGCCAGCAGCTTGTTGGACAGGGAAGAGACCCAGTACTTC. Translating it yields CASSLLDREETQYF.